Shown below are 15 T cell receptor beta chains from a single sample sequenced in a study of blood T cell repertoires in COVID-19. Profiled with immunoSEQ multiplex PCR; TCRdb holds only in-frame clones, not every one. Of some 270,000 clones in the sample, roughly four fifths are singletons; the top ten hold about 3.4%. The specimen was PBMCs or T cells enriched from blood (not recorded which). These receptors were obtained from a man aged 50 or older who had recovered from COVID-19.

V gene TRBV7-2 combines with J gene TRBJ1-5; D not certain. The V gene's germline CDR1 is SGHTA and CDR2 FQGNSA. The V end was cut by 1 base, the J end by 0 bases, with 7 bases between. This CDR3 is built from 15 residues. CDR3 nucleotides: TGTGCCAGCAGCTTAGGCAGGTATAGCAATCAGCCCCAGCATTTT. Encoded protein: CASSLGRYSNQPQHF.

This rearrangement joins TRBV15 to TRBJ2-4, with 10 bases matching TRBD2. This CDR3 is built from 16 residues. V lost 1 base to trimming and J lost 9 bases; unmatched junction nucleotides: 9. The germline V gene has CDR1 LNHNV and CDR2 YYDKDF (reference sequence). For the CDR3, the DNA is TGTGCCACCAGCAGAGCTGAACTAGCGGGGCCCGGCATTCAGTACTTC. Translation: CATSRAELAGPGIQYF. The entire variable domain, with the rest obtained from reference TRBV15 and TRBJ2-4, is as follows: DAMVIQNPRYQVTQFGKPVTLSCSQTLNHNVMYWYQQKSSQAPKLLFHYYDKDFNNEADTPDNFQSRRPNTSFCFLDIRSPGLGDTAMYLCATSRAELAGPGIQYFGAGTRLSVL.

The V call is TRBV6-4, the J call TRBJ2-3; TRBD2 aligns across 10 bases. Germline values: CDR1 MRHNA, CDR2 SNTAGT. The CDR3 is 14 residues long. J lost 2 bases, V lost 6 bases, and 2 bases had no gene match. In DNA form, the CDR3 reads TGTGCCAGCAGCACTAGCGGGGACACAGATACGCAGTATTTT. Amino acids: CASSTSGDTDTQYF.

The chain combines TRBV7-2 with TRBJ2-5; TRBD2 matches at 7 bases. Germline CDR1 SGHTA, CDR2 FQGNSA. V dropped 2 bases and J dropped 4; count of bases not matched to a gene: 10. This CDR3 is built from 16 residues. In DNA, the CDR3 is TGTGCCAGCAGCTTAAACGGGGGGAGCTTTGGAGAGACCCAGTACTTC. Translated, it gives CASSLNGGSFGETQYF. Full variable domain (missing parts from reference TRBV7-2 and TRBJ2-5): GAGVSQSPSNKVTEKGKDVELRCDPISGHTALYWYRQSLGQGLEFLIYFQGNSAPDKSGLPSDRFSAERTGGSVSTLTIQRTQQEDSAVYLCASSLNGGSFGETQYFGPGTRLLVL.

There are a few counts of this clone. V gene TRBV6-1 combines with J gene TRBJ1-3; possible D gene TRBD1, 5 bases. With 2 bases removed from V and 0 bases from J, the gap between germline ends came to 20 bases. CDR3 length: 19 amino acids. Germline lookup yields CDR1 MNHNS and CDR2 SASEGT. The CDR3 DNA reads TGTGCCAGCAGTGAATCCCCCAGAAAACCTAGGGGCTCTGGAAACACCATATATTTT. Translated, it gives CASSESPRKPRGSGNTIYF.

Many counts were recorded for this clone. The chain combines TRBV14 with TRBJ2-7; 7 bases align to TRBD1. The CDR3 spans 13 residues. V shed 11 bases and J 0 bases; nucleotides not matched to a gene: 7. Germline-derived CDR1 and CDR2 are SGHDN and FVKESK. The CDR3 DNA follows: TGTGCCTCCGGGACAGCGTACTCCTACGAGCAGTACTTC. This gives the protein CASGTAYSYEQYF.

This rearrangement joins TRBV24-1 to TRBJ2-3; possible D gene TRBD1, 6 bases. CDR1 is KGHDR and CDR2 is SFDVKD in the germline V gene. CDR3 length equals 17 residues. The germline V and J ends were trimmed by 3 bases and 0 bases, with 15 bases remaining between them. This chain's CDR3 is CATSDQNRDTSTDTQYF. The CDR3 coding sequence is TGTGCCACCAGTGATCAAAACAGGGATACTAGCACAGATACGCAGTATTTT.

Note on this clone: Other DNA sequences in this specimen translate into the identical CDR3. The gene calls are TRBV5-1 and TRBJ1-1, with TRBD1 matching over 7 bases. V lost 0 bases and J lost 4; bases outside the gene matches: 3. Germline CDR1 SGHRS, CDR2 YFSETQ. The CDR3 spans 14 residues. For the CDR3, the DNA is TGCGCCAGCAGCTTGGGACAGGGCGGCACTGAAGCTTTCTTT. Translation gives CASSLGQGGTEAFF. The variable domain in full, with the rest retrieved from reference TRBV5-1 and TRBJ1-1, is KAGVTQTPRYLIKTRGQQVTLSCSPISGHRSVSWYQQTPGQGLQFLFEYFSETQRNKGNFPGRFSGRQFSNSRSEMNVSTLELGDSALYLCASSLGQGGTEAFFGQGTRLTVV.

The chain is built from TRBV7-2 and TRBJ1-1, with unresolved D. CDR1 is SGHTA and CDR2 is FQGNSA in the germline V gene. This CDR3 region has 13 residues. V was pared by 5 bases and J by 3 bases, with 10 bases between. The CDR3 spells CASSGRDYTEAFF. Here the CDR3 DNA reads TGTGCCAGCAGCGGGAGGGATTACACTGAAGCTTTCTTT.

The V and J genes are TRBV5-6 and TRBJ2-5; 10 nucleotides line up with TRBD1. The length of the CDR3 is 16 residues. V lost 1 base to trimming and J lost 5 bases; unmatched junction nucleotides: 8. Germline values: CDR1 SGHDT, CDR2 YYEEEE. CDR3 DNA sequence: TGTGCCAGCAGCTTGTGGTGGACAGGGGGTAGGGAGACCCAGTACTTC. Protein: CASSLWWTGGRETQYF.

The genes are TRBV6-5 and TRBJ1-4; perhaps TRBD1 as D (5 bases). Trimming pared 6 bases from V and 7 bases from J, leaving 15 bases between. The V gene's germline CDR1 is MNHEY and CDR2 SVGAGI. This CDR3 region has 14 residues. CDR3 in amino acids: CASSSTGLGEKLFF. The DNA of the CDR3 is TGTGCCAGCAGCAGTACAGGCTTAGGTGAAAAACTGTTTTTT.

The chain employs TRBV9 and TRBJ2-7; no clear D gene. Germline values: CDR1 SGDLS, CDR2 YYNGEE. This CDR3 is 12 amino acids long. Trimming stripped 3 bases from V and 6 bases from J, with 10 bases between. CDR3 nucleotide sequence: TGTGCCAGCAGCGCAGGCGCCGGCGAGCAGTACTTC. Protein sequence: CASSAGAGEQYF. Variable domain in full (rest from reference TRBV9 and TRBJ2-7): DSGVTQTPKHLITATGQRVTLRCSPRSGDLSVYWYQQSLDQGLQFLIQYYNGEERAKGNILERFSAQQFPDLHSELNLSSLELGDSALYFCASSAGAGEQYFGPGTRLTVT.

The chain uses TRBV4-2 and TRBJ2-5; 12 bases map to TRBD2. This CDR3 comprises 19 residues. Germline CDR1 and CDR2: LGHNA and YNFKEQ. The V and J ends lost 0 bases and 5 bases, in that order; junction bases with no gene match: 13. For the CDR3, the DNA is TGTGCCAGCAGCCAAGAATTTGGGCTAGCGGGGGGGATGGGGGAGACCCAGTACTTC. It codes for CASSQEFGLAGGMGETQYF.

CDR3 bases: TGTGCCAGCAGCTTAGCGCGGGGACTAGCGAACTACGAGCAGTACTTC. It encodes CASSLARGLANYEQYF. V gene TRBV7-9 combines with J gene TRBJ2-7; 10 bases are a match to TRBD2. The V segment lost 0 bases and the J segment 3 bases; nucleotides outside the gene matches: 5. In germline, CDR1 is SEHNR, CDR2 FQNEAQ (reference sequence). There are 16 residues in the CDR3. The whole variable domain, filled in from reference TRBV7-9 and TRBJ2-7, reads DTGVSQNPRHKITKRGQNVTFRCDPISEHNRLYWYRQTLGQGPEFLTYFQNEAQLEKSRLLSDRFSAERPKGSFSTLEIQRTEQGDSAMYLCASSLARGLANYEQYFGPGTRLTVT.

The chain carries TRBV28 and TRBJ2-7; the D gene is possibly TRBD1 (7 bases). The CDR3 loop spans 12 amino acids. The germline V gene has CDR1 MDHEN and CDR2 SYDVKM. With 7 bases removed from V and 5 bases from J, the gap between germline ends came to 12 bases. The CDR3, as DNA: TGTGCCAGCAAGGAGGGGGCTAACGAGCAGTACTTC. This codes for CASKEGANEQYF. Filled out from reference TRBV28 and TRBJ2-7, the complete variable domain reads DVKVTQSSRYLVKRTGEKVFLECVQDMDHENMFWYRQDPGLGLRLIYFSYDVKMKEKGDIPEGYSVSREKKERFSLILESASTNQTSMYLCASKEGANEQYFGPGTRLTVT.